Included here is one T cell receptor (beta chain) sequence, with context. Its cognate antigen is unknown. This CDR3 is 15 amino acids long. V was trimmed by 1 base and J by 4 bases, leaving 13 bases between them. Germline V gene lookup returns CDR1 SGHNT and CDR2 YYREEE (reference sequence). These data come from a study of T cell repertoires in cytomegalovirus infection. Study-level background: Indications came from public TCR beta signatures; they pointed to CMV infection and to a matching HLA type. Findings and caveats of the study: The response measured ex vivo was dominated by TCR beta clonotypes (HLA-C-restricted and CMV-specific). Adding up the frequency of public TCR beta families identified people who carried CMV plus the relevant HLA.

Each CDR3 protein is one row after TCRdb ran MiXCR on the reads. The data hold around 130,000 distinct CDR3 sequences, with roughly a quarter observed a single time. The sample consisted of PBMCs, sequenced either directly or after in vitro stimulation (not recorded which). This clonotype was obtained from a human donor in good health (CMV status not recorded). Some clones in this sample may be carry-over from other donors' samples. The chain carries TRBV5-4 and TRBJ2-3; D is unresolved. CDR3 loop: CASSLRAGAPDTQYF. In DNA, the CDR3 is TGTGCCAGCAGCTTGAGGGCTGGCGCCCCAGATACGCAGTATTTT.